This T cell receptor beta chain originates from a study of CD8 T cells in Susac syndrome. CDR1 is MNHEY, CDR2 SVGAGI, per germline. Deletions cut 3 bases from V and 8 bases from J, with 13 bases between. This CDR3 spans 13 amino acids. TEMRA cells were FACS-enriched and CD8+ and CD4+ T cells negatively isolated. RNA was extracted with the RNeasy kit, and a quantity of about 0.45 to 1 ug was reverse transcribed using random hexamers. The TCR beta CDR3 was amplified by immunoSEQ multiplex PCR across 54 Vbeta, 13 Jbeta. MiXCR, run by TCRdb on the immunoSEQ multiplex PCR reads, gives a single entry per CDR3 protein. The sample lists about 200,000 distinct CDR3 sequences, about 95% occurring once.

The sample comprised CD4+ T cells from PBMCs. The chain uses TRBV6-5 and TRBJ1-1, with D maybe TRBD1 (5 bases). The receptor was derived from a human donor with multiple sclerosis. The CDR3 coding sequence is TGTGCCAGCAGTTATACCCGATCAGGGGAAGCTTTCTTT. Its protein product is CASSYTRSGEAFF.